The sequence of this T cell receptor beta chain was determined in a study of blood T cell repertoires in COVID-19. Across the whole study: COVID-19 samples, acute and convalescent, were from the United States, Italy and Spain. Sources were T cells, B-cell-depleted T cells, or PBMCs; the material itself was cDNA or gDNA.

Source study methods: By means of reference gene primer amplification, nucleated cell counts were estimated. Clones were read by immunoSEQ multiplex PCR, and TCRdb kept only the in-frame ones, dropping some. Clone size and V and J calls were adopted from that table, with D and trimming inferred from the DNA. The repertoire holds 35,000 to 45,000 clones, roughly 80% seen once, with 1.5% to 2% in the top ten. Sequencing used peripheral blood. The clonotype was recovered from a man aged 55 to 70 with active COVID-19.

CDR3 amino acids: CASGNRGGSYEQYF. CDR3 nucleotide sequence: TGTGCTAGTGGGAACAGGGGGGGCTCCTACGAGCAGTACTTC. The chain couples TRBV12-5 to TRBJ2-7; D is perhaps TRBD1 (8 bases). V dropped 6 bases and J dropped 0 bases, with 12 bases sitting between them. The CDR3 covers 14 residues. Germline values: CDR1 LGHNT, CDR2 FRNRAP.